This TCR beta chain was captured in a study of radiation and T cells in renal cell carcinoma. Study information: Nephrectomy followed 15 Gy stereotactic body radiation by 4 weeks.

Regarding time point: baseline pretreatment blood. Treatment denoted: 15 Gy SBRT to primary tumor, nephrectomy 4 weeks later. The tumor was a clear cell renal cell carcinoma. On this clone itself: Antigen unknown.

Assay used: immunoSEQ multiplex PCR; TCRdb lists only in-frame clones, some missing. This table holds some 150,000 clones, around four fifths found once. The CDR3 is 14 amino acids. Germline V gives CDR1 SGDLS, CDR2 YYNGEE. V dropped 4 bases and J dropped 5; count of bases not matched to a gene: 6. Points from the study as a whole: Baseline intratumoral clonotype presence is unknown without pretreatment biopsies.

The clonotype originates from a woman aged 45-60 years with renal cell carcinoma. The starting material was blood, obtained from a patient whose treatment included radiotherapy and nephrectomy. The chain carries TRBV9 and TRBJ2-1; 7 nucleotides align to TRBD1. The CDR3 loop is CASSTTTGNNEQFF. The CDR3 DNA reads TGTGCCAGCAGCACTACGACAGGGAACAATGAGCAGTTCTTC.